The clone carrying this T cell receptor (beta chain) has only a few counts. The data derive from a study of Graves' ophthalmopathy and Graves' hyperthyroidism. Looking at the study overall: At initial diagnosis, peripheral blood was obtained, and this preceded any treatment.

The V end was cut by 3 bases, the J end by 6 bases, with 24 bases between. This CDR3 contains 17 residues. Germline V CDR1 and CDR2: SGHDT, YYEEEE. CDR3 regions of TCR beta were amplified from RNA transcripts. HTBI primers primed a first-round RT-PCR, and a second-round multiplex PCR followed. TCRdb re-called the multiplex PCR reads through MiXCR, storing one row per CDR3 protein. In the table there are hundreds of thousands of distinct CDR3 sequences, approximately 15% of which are singletons. The sequence derives from a woman between 18 and 29 years old with stable Graves' hyperthyroidism. Sequences were obtained from peripheral blood. The chain recombines TRBV5-6 with TRBJ2-5; D may match TRBD1 or TRBD2 (5 bases each). The CDR3 spells CASSSPVWDGRMKTQYF. CDR3 coding DNA: TGTGCCAGCAGCTCCCCGGTTTGGGACGGACGCATGAAGACCCAGTACTTC.